This T cell receptor (beta chain) originates from a study of blood T cell repertoires in COVID-19 (dated by TCRdb to 2020 to 2021). In terms of the full investigation: Samples covering the acute and convalescent phases of COVID-19 were provided by collaborators in the United States, Italy and Spain. The prospective study material was composed of cDNA or gDNA derived from T cells, B-cell-depleted T cells, or PBMCs. Deeply sampled blood TCRbeta repertoires from subjects exposed to, actively infected with, or recovered from COVID-19 were included in the dataset. The repertoires were released in a freely available public database meant as a resource for research on the immune response to SARS-CoV-2. Samples were obtained from the ongoing ImmuneRACE study (first 160 participants) and from 1,254 subjects provided by 6 global collaborators. A de-identified subject ID, COVID-19 status, age in years and sex were almost always included in the sample metadata. HLA class I and class II types, where available, came from metadata supplied by the sample provider rather than from assay-based typing.

TCRbeta CDR3 regions were amplified from genomic DNA by means of the immunoSEQ Assay, a bias-controlled multiplex PCR. The source study handled its data this way. Within the assay, amplification of reference gene primers was used to estimate how many nucleated cells each sample contained. Sequence reads were collapsed and filtered to measure the absolute abundance of every unique TCRbeta CDR3 rearrangement. For each sample, productive Simpson clonality was calculated as the square root of Simpson's diversity index across productive rearrangements. This is the immuneACCESS table as TCRdb keeps it, with only in-frame sequences that have V and J called. A part of the clones is gone; compared with another copy, unresolved V genes explain less than half, and the rest is unexplained. The DNA was the basis for D and trimming; V, J and clone size are from that table. This sample is represented by 150,000 to 190,000 clones; 70% to 90% of them were singletons. Of the sample, 8.3% is held by the ten largest clones.

Points the paper makes about the study in general: The quantity of clinical and demographic metadata differed by source and by participant and was supplied without curation.

With regard to this clone: Its antigen is currently not known. No per-base quality is available; no much larger clone lies one base away.

From the cysteine up to the phenylalanine, the CDR3 has a length of 15 residues. Only CDR3 DNA remains: 45 bases, in frame from the first base. Trimming at the junction amounts to 4 bases on V and 4 bases on J, and the germline ends lie 16 bases apart. The germline V gene yields SGDLS for CDR1 and YYNGEE for CDR2. One collaborating source in Seattle enrolled patients while the patients were actively infected and followed the patients over time throughout the course of disease. Whole blood was collected in K2EDTA tubes by collaborating institutions according to the institutions' own protocols. For TCRbeta analysis, collaborators shipped samples in one of three forms: frozen whole blood, isolated PBMCs, or DNA extracted from either of those sample types.

This sequence originates from a woman aged 60-75 years with COVID-19, enrolled during active disease. Sequencing was performed on peripheral blood. The chain uses TRBV9 and TRBJ2-3, with no D gene named confidently. The sequenced DNA: TGTGCCAGCAGCCGACTCGGCGGAGAGTCAGATACGCAGTATTTT. Its protein reads: CASSRLGGESDTQYF.